These T cell receptor beta chains were read from a single sample in a study of immune heterogeneity within non-small cell lung tumors. TCRdb re-analysed the multiplex PCR reads in MiXCR, keeping a single row per CDR3 protein. The sample shows 10,000 to 15,000 distinct CDR3 sequences, roughly 22% of them seen only once. The source material was lung tumor tissue. These receptors were obtained from a man in his sixties with non-small cell lung cancer. Both conserved end residues are part of each CDR3. Each record gives: clone size, J gene, V gene, D gene, CDR3 DNA, CDR3 protein. D genes are given only for firm matches. Expanded clones are given a class, and other clones once, few, many or no size at all.

>many|TRBJ2-1|TRBV12-3/TRBV12-4|TRBD2
TGTGCCAGCAGATGGACTAGCGGTTCCAATGAGCAGTTCTTC
CASRWTSGSNEQFF
>medium-sized|TRBJ1-2|TRBV12-3/TRBV12-4|TRBD1
TGTGCCAGCAGTTTTGACAGGGGTTATGGCTACACCTTC
CASSFDRGYGYTF
>few|TRBJ2-1|TRBV6-1|-
TGTGCCAGCTGGGGGGTAGGGGACATCCGGGGAAATGAGCAGTTCTTC
CASWGVGDIRGNEQFF
>medium-sized|TRBJ2-7|TRBV27|TRBD1
TGTGCCAGCAGTAGGGACAGGGGCTACGAGCAGTACTTC
CASSRDRGYEQYF
>-|TRBJ2-7|TRBV9|-
TGTGCCAGCAGCGTAGGGGGCGAAGTCTCCTACGAGCAGTACTTC
CASSVGGEVSYEQYF
>few|TRBJ1-1|TRBV20-1|-
TGCAGTGCCGTCCCCCTCGCCCTGAACACTGAAGCTTTCTTT
CSAVPLALNTEAFF
>-|TRBJ2-7|TRBV2|-
TGTGCCAGCTCTGGCGTCGAGCAGTACTTC
CASSGVEQYF
>few|TRBJ2-1|TRBV7-3|-
TGTGCCAGCAGCTTGGGACCCCCAAACAATGAGCAGTTCTTC
CASSLGPPNNEQFF
>medium-sized|TRBJ1-1|TRBV7-6|-
TGTGCCAGCAGCTTAGGCGGGGGGCTGAACACTGAAGCTTTCTTT
CASSLGGGLNTEAFF
>-|TRBJ2-1|TRBV6-2/TRBV6-3|TRBD2
TGTGCCAGCAGGTCCCTGCGGGGGAGCTCCTACAATGAGCAGTTCTTC
CASRSLRGSSYNEQFF
>-|TRBJ2-7|TRBV20-1|-
TGCAGTGTCGTAGGAAGCTCGGTCGAGCAGTACTTC
CSVVGSSVEQYF
>medium-sized|TRBJ2-7|TRBV19|-
TGTGCCAGTAGTATATCCGGGACAATCGACGAGCAGTACTTC
CASSISGTIDEQYF
>medium-sized|TRBJ1-5|TRBV2|TRBD1
TGTGCCAGCAAACAGAGAAGACAGGGTGGTCAGCCCCAGCATTTT
CASKQRRQGGQPQHF
>many|TRBJ2-6|TRBV5-1|-
TGCGCCAGCAGCTTTGGGGGTAGGAGTGGGGCCAACGTCCTGACTTTC
CASSFGGRSGANVLTF
>-|TRBJ1-1|TRBV14|-
TGTGCCAGCGGGGTCGCTGAAGCTTTCTTT
CASGVAEAFF
>few|TRBJ2-5|TRBV11-2|TRBD1
TGTGCCAGCAGCTTAGACTCTTGGGACAGGGTGGGGGAGACCCAGTACTTC
CASSLDSWDRVGETQYF
>medium-sized|TRBJ1-3|TRBV6-1|-
TGTGCCAGCAGTTATCTCTCTGGAAACACCATATATTTT
CASSYLSGNTIYF
>-|TRBJ1-2|TRBV5-5|-
TGTGCCAGCAGCTTGGGGGCCGCAGGCCCCCACTACTATGGCTACACCTTC
CASSLGAAGPHYYGYTF
>few|TRBJ2-3|TRBV7-3|-
TGTGCCAGCAGCTTATCTGGGACTTTCACAGATACGCAGTATTTT
CASSLSGTFTDTQYF
>-|TRBJ2-1|TRBV7-6|-
TGTGCCAGCAGCTTAGCGCTTACCAATGAGCAGTTCTTC
CASSLALTNEQFF
>-|TRBJ2-1|TRBV20-1|TRBD2
TGCAGTGCTAGAGATACTAGCGGGGGCAACAATGAGCAGTTCTTC
CSARDTSGGNNEQFF
>-|TRBJ2-5|TRBV20-1|TRBD1
TGCAGTGCTCCTGGACAGGACCAAGAGACCCAGTACTTC
CSAPGQDQETQYF
>few|TRBJ2-3|TRBV4-1|-
TGCGCCAGCAGCGACCGGACAGACTCGGCAGATACGCAGTATTTT
CASSDRTDSADTQYF
>medium-sized|TRBJ2-7|TRBV30|-
TGTGCCTGGGGGAGAGATACAGTGGAGCAGTACTTC
CAWGRDTVEQYF
>large|TRBJ1-1|TRBV5-8|-
TGTGCCAGCAGTTTTGGGTTCCCTGAAGCTTTCTTT
CASSFGFPEAFF
>few|TRBJ2-5|TRBV19|-
TGTGCCAGTAGTATTCGCGGGGAGACCCAGTACTTC
CASSIRGETQYF
>medium-sized|TRBJ1-5|TRBV27|-
TGTGCCAGCACCCCATCATCAGGGAAGTGGAGCAATCAGCCCCAGCATTTT
CASTPSSGKWSNQPQHF
>medium-sized|TRBJ2-4|TRBV2|-
TGTGCCAGCAGGACCCCGGAGATGGACATTCAGTACTTC
CASRTPEMDIQYF
>once|TRBJ2-1|TRBV20-1|TRBD1
TGCAGTGCCCCGGGACAGGGTTTTGATCAGCAGTTCTTC
CSAPGQGFDQQFF
>few|TRBJ1-5|TRBV5-1|-
TGCGCCAGCAGCTTGGATGGTACGCCAGATCAGCCCCAGCATTTT
CASSLDGTPDQPQHF
>few|TRBJ1-1|TRBV20-1|-
TGCAGCTCAACTCAAAAAGGGGACCGATACACTGAAGCTTTCTTT
CSSTQKGDRYTEAFF
>-|TRBJ1-2|TRBV20-1|TRBD1
TGCAGTGCTGAGGGGCAGGGGGGGAACTATGGCTACACCTTC
CSAEGQGGNYGYTF
>few|TRBJ2-5|TRBV4-1|-
TGCGCCAGCAGCCAAGGAAGGTACCAAGAGACCCAGTACTTC
CASSQGRYQETQYF
>many|TRBJ2-1|TRBV27|-
TGTGCCAGCAGTTTAAATGGTCTAGACAATGAGCAGTTCTTC
CASSLNGLDNEQFF
>-|TRBJ1-2|TRBV29-1|-
TGCAGCGTTGCGGGCCCAGGGGCGAGTGACTACACCTTC
CSVAGPGASDYTF